These 13 T cell receptor beta chains originate from one sample sequenced in a study of CD8 T cells in ankylosing spondylitis. One entry per CDR3 protein results from TCRdb running MiXCR on the 5' RACE reads. The sample holds about 250,000 distinct CDR3 sequences, 20% to 30% seen once. Material for sequencing was blood, either unsorted or a sorted T cell fraction (not recorded which). The receptors stem from a male donor with ankylosing spondylitis or in good health (not recorded which).

This clonotype has a count of ten or more. The chain recombines TRBV12-3 or TRBV12-4 with TRBJ1-5; D perhaps matches TRBD1 (6 bases). The CDR3 is made up of 13 amino acids. V lost 6 bases, J lost 8 bases, and 14 bases lay in between. CDR3 sequence: CASSPDRSEPQHF. The CDR3 DNA is TGTGCCAGCAGCCCCGACAGGTCGGAGCCCCAGCATTTT.

Many counts were recorded for this clonotype. The chain carries TRBV20-1 and TRBJ2-7; TRBD2 might be the D (6 bases). CDR1 is DFQATT and CDR2 is SNEGSKA in the germline V gene (reference sequence). The germline V and J ends were trimmed by 6 bases and 7 bases, with 22 bases remaining between them. The length of the CDR3 is 14 residues. The CDR3 DNA follows: TGCAGTGCACAAGCCCGGACTACCCTCGGGGAGCAGTACTTC. Amino acid sequence: CSAQARTTLGEQYF.

This clonotype was observed a few times. The chain recombines TRBV12-3 or TRBV12-4 with TRBJ2-7; possibly TRBD1 or TRBD2 for D (5 bases each). The ends were cut back, 5 bases at V and 4 bases at J, with 9 bases in the middle. The CDR3 covers 12 residues. The CDR3 loop is CASSNEGYEQYF. DNA of the CDR3: TGTGCCAGCAGTAACGAGGGGTACGAGCAGTACTTC.

At least ten counts were recorded for this clonotype. This chain links TRBV11-1 with TRBJ1-4, with 7 bases identical to TRBD1. Germline lookup yields CDR1 SGHAT and CDR2 FQDESV (reference sequence). The CDR3 runs 19 residues. The V gene end was trimmed by 5 bases and the J gene end by 0 bases; junction bases not matched to a gene: 15. The chain's CDR3 is CASSPRRGGAGPTNEKLFF. DNA of the CDR3: TGTGCCAGCAGCCCCCGTAGAGGGGGCGCGGGGCCAACTAATGAAAAACTGTTTTTT.

This clonotype was observed at least ten times. This chain links TRBV20-1 with TRBJ1-1; D is unresolved. From germline, CDR1 is DFQATT and CDR2 SNEGSKA (reference sequence). V was shortened by 3 bases and J by 5 bases, with 10 bases between the two germline ends. The CDR3 sequence is 12 residues long. CDR3 sequence reads: CSASNGLTEAFF. The DNA of the CDR3 is TGCAGTGCTAGCAACGGTTTGACTGAAGCTTTCTTT.

This clonotype was counted between two and nine times. The chain carries TRBV20-1 and TRBJ2-6, with D perhaps matching TRBD1 (5 bases). The V end was cut by 5 bases, the J end by 2 bases, with 13 bases between. This CDR3 has 15 residues. Germline loops: CDR1 DFQATT, CDR2 SNEGSKA (reference sequence). CDR3 in amino acids: CSAGYDSPGANVLTF. DNA for the CDR3: TGCAGTGCTGGGTACGACAGTCCTGGGGCCAACGTCCTGACTTTC.

CDR3 in DNA: TGTGCCAGCAGTTTAATAAGGGGCGGACAGTTCTTC. Protein: CASSLIRGGQFF. The V and J genes are TRBV28 and TRBJ2-1; D may be TRBD1 (5 bases). V was pared by 2 bases and J by 13 bases, with 12 bases between. Germline loops: CDR1 MDHEN, CDR2 SYDVKM. The length of the CDR3 is 12 residues.

The chain links TRBV23-1 to TRBJ2-1, with D perhaps assigned TRBD1 or TRBD2 (5 bases each). TRBV23-1 belongs to the ORF category, with a function that is uncertain. The CDR3 contains 14 residues. Trimming took 3 bases from V and 7 from J, leaving 13 bases between them. The CDR3 loop reads CASSQGTAFNEQFF. The CDR3 coding sequence is TGCGCCAGCAGTCAGGGGACGGCATTTAATGAGCAGTTCTTC.

The chain has TRBV12-3 or TRBV12-4 and TRBJ1-2; tentatively, D is TRBD1 (5 bases). The CDR3 covers 18 residues. The V end was cut by 7 bases, the J end by 5 bases, with 29 bases between. This CDR3 reads CASKKLRDGLQFGYGYTF. The CDR3 DNA reads as TGTGCCAGCAAGAAGCTACGGGACGGACTACAATTTGGTTATGGCTACACCTTC.

This clonotype came up a few times. The CDR3 loop reads CSATGGGWETQYF. DNA of the CDR3: TGCAGTGCTACCGGGGGTGGGTGGGAGACCCAGTACTTC. V usage is TRBV20-1 and J usage is TRBJ2-5; a possible D gene is TRBD2 (6 bases). This CDR3 region has 13 residues. Germline V gene data show CDR1 as DFQATT and CDR2 as SNEGSKA (reference sequence). Trimming removed 4 bases from V and 5 bases from J, with 14 bases in between.

This clonotype was counted at least ten times. The chain combines TRBV29-1 with TRBJ1-3; D uncertain. From germline, CDR1 is SQVTM and CDR2 ANQGSEA. The V and J ends lost 5 bases and 0 bases respectively, with 8 bases between them. The CDR3 has 13 residues. The CDR3: CSVQRISGNTIYF. CDR3 bases: TGCAGCGTTCAAAGAATCTCTGGAAACACCATATATTTT.

The sample holds many counts of this clonotype. The chain couples TRBV11-2 to TRBJ2-3, with TRBD2 matching over 7 bases. CDR1 is SGHAT, CDR2 FQNNGV, per germline. This CDR3 has 17 residues. Trimming took 5 bases from V and 6 from J; bases not matched to a gene: 17. The chain's CDR3 is CASSRYRGDLKGDTQYF. Written as DNA, the CDR3 is TGTGCCAGCAGCCGGTATCGGGGGGATCTAAAGGGGGATACGCAGTATTTT.

This clonotype has a count of ten or more. V gene TRBV29-1 combines with J gene TRBJ2-5; 7 bases match TRBD1. Trimming at V came to 3 bases and at J to 5 bases, leaving 6 bases not matched to a gene. The CDR3 spans 13 residues. From germline, CDR1 is SQVTM and CDR2 ANQGSEA. CDR3 sequence reads: CSVEDRRRETQYF. In DNA, the CDR3 is TGCAGCGTTGAGGACAGGAGACGGGAGACCCAGTACTTC.